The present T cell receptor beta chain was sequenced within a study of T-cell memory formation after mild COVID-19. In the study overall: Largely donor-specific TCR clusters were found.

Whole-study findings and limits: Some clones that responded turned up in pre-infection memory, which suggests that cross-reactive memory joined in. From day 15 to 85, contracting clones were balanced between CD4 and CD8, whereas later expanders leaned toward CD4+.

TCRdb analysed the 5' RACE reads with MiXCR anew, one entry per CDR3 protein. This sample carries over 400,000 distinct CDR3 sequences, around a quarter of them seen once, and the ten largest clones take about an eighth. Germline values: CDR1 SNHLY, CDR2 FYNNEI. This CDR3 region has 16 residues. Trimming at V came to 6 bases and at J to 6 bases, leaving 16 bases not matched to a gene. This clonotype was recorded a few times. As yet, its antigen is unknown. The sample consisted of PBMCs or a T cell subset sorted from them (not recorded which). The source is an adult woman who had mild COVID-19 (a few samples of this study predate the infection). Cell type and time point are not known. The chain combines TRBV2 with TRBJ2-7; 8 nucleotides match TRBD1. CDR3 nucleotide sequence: TGTGCCAGCAGCGAGAACACCCCGGGACAGGTGGCCGAGCAGTACTTC. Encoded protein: CASSENTPGQVAEQYF.